A selection of T cell receptor beta chains follows, all from one sample in a study of cytomegalovirus exposure and HLA in healthy donors. Clones were sequenced by immunoSEQ multiplex PCR, and TCRdb holds only the in-frame ones, with some missing. This table holds 150,000 to 200,000 clones, 86% found once. Sequenced: PBMCs. All receptors come from a woman between 18 and 29 years old in good health and CMV-seronegative. Each CDR3 is given with its conserved first and last residue. Each record gives: J gene, D gene, clone size, V gene, CDR3 protein, CDR3 DNA. D genes are given only for firm matches. Rows may omit the clone size; those that give it use once, few, many or a size class.

>TRBJ2-7|TRBD2|.|TRBV7-8
CASSRDAGSGRYEQYF
TGTGCCAGCAGCCGGGACGCTGGTAGCGGGAGGTACGAGCAGTACTTC
>TRBJ1-4|.|.|TRBV19
CASTFGFNEKLFF
TGTGCCAGTACTTTCGGGTTTAATGAAAAACTGTTTTTT
>TRBJ2-5|TRBD2|.|TRBV7-9
CASKGGRAQETQYF
TGTGCCAGCAAGGGCGGGAGGGCCCAAGAGACCCAGTACTTC
>TRBJ1-6|.|.|TRBV19
CASRTDGGGSSYNSPLHF
TGTGCCAGTAGGACGGACGGGGGTGGGAGCTCCTATAATTCACCCCTCCACTTT
>TRBJ2-5|.|.|TRBV29-1
CSVEDQFHYEAQYF
TGCAGCGTTGAAGATCAGTTCCACTATGAGGCCCAGTACTTC
>TRBJ1-2|TRBD1|.|TRBV5-8
CASSRGQGAQGYTF
TGTGCCAGCAGCAGAGGGCAGGGGGCGCAAGGCTACACCTTC
>TRBJ2-2|TRBD2|.|TRBV30
CAWGTSGSTGELFF
TGTGCCTGGGGGACTAGCGGGAGTACCGGGGAGCTGTTTTTT
>TRBJ1-2|TRBD1|once|TRBV7-2
CASSLVEGGLWGYTF
TGTGCCAGCAGCTTAGTCGAAGGGGGCCTGTGGGGCTACACCTTC
>TRBJ2-7|.|.|TRBV6-5
CASSKPPGHEQYF
TGTGCCAGCAGCAAGCCCCCAGGGCACGAGCAGTACTTC
>TRBJ1-1|TRBD1|few|TRBV5-1
CASSSPTGVATEAFF
TGCGCCAGCAGCTCCCCGACAGGGGTGGCCACTGAAGCTTTCTTT
>TRBJ1-2|TRBD1|.|TRBV5-1
CASSWTGNYGYTF
TGCGCCAGCAGCTGGACAGGAAACTATGGCTACACCTTC
>TRBJ2-3|.|once|TRBV10-2
CARDSRDFQTDTQYF
TGCGCCAGAGACTCCAGGGACTTCCAGACAGATACGCAGTATTTT
>TRBJ2-1|.|once|TRBV7-2
CASTPEVGAYNEQFF
TGTGCCAGCACCCCAGAGGTGGGGGCATACAATGAGCAGTTCTTC
>TRBJ2-7|TRBD2|.|TRBV6-5
CASTLAGSYEQYF
TGTGCCAGCACCCTAGCGGGCTCCTACGAGCAGTACTTC
>TRBJ2-7|.|.|TRBV7-9
CASSAETNYEQYF
TGTGCCAGCAGCGCCGAGACTAACTACGAGCAGTACTTC
>TRBJ2-1|TRBD2|once|TRBV4-1
CASSQRSGRTSYESEQFF
TGCGCCAGCAGCCAACGTAGCGGGAGGACATCATATGAGAGTGAGCAGTTCTTC
>TRBJ1-6|.|.|TRBV7-5
CVGYRGSPGDSPLHF
TGTGTGGGGTACAGGGGTTCCCCGGGGGATTCACCCCTCCACTTT
>TRBJ1-4|.|.|TRBV19
CASSWRRIANEKLFF
TGTGCCAGTAGTTGGAGAAGGATTGCTAATGAAAAACTGTTTTTT
>TRBJ1-2|TRBD1|many|TRBV27
CASSPGGSGYTF
TGTGCCAGCAGTCCAGGGGGCTCCGGCTACACCTTC
>TRBJ2-1|.|few|TRBV9
CASSVVRGNEQFF
TGTGCCAGCAGCGTAGTTCGAGGGAATGAGCAGTTCTTC
>TRBJ2-1|TRBD2|.|TRBV5-1
CASTSLGAGGLFGEQFF
TGCGCCAGCACCTCCCTTGGAGCGGGAGGCCTGTTCGGTGAGCAGTTCTTC
>TRBJ2-3|.|.|TRBV27
CASSLLGSHTDTQYF
TGTGCCAGCAGTTTATTGGGGAGCCACACAGATACGCAGTATTTT
>TRBJ2-4|TRBD1|.|TRBV4-1
CASSQDVGTDKKNIQYF
TGCGCCAGCAGCCAAGATGTCGGGACAGACAAAAAAAACATTCAGTACTTC
>TRBJ2-5|TRBD2|.|TRBV15
CATSRVDGGRETQYF
TGTGCCACCAGCAGAGTTGACGGGGGGAGGGAGACCCAGTACTTC
>TRBJ1-5|.|.|TRBV10-2
CASSSAGSQPQHF
TGCGCCAGCAGCTCGGCCGGGAGCCAGCCCCAGCATTTT
>TRBJ1-6|TRBD1|.|TRBV7-6
CASSLAASGQGNSPLHF
TGTGCCAGCAGCTTAGCTGCATCGGGACAGGGGAACTCACCCCTCCACTTT
>TRBJ2-2|TRBD2|.|TRBV5-1
CASSLGGGLTGELFF
TGCGCCAGCAGCTTGGGCGGGGGGCTCACCGGGGAGCTGTTTTTT
>TRBJ2-1|TRBD1|.|TRBV10-3
CALQGEAYNEQFF
TGTGCCCTACAGGGGGAGGCCTACAATGAGCAGTTCTTC
>TRBJ1-1|TRBD1|.|TRBV4-1
CASSQITTGGLNTEAFF
TGCGCCAGCAGCCAAATAACGACAGGGGGCCTGAACACTGAAGCTTTCTTT
>TRBJ2-5|TRBD2|.|TRBV10-1
CASSPTSGSETQYF
TGCGCCAGCAGCCCGACTAGCGGGAGTGAGACCCAGTACTTC
>TRBJ1-5|.|.|TRBV6-1
CASSPKWPQHF
TGTGCCAGCAGTCCCAAATGGCCCCAGCATTTT
>TRBJ1-1|TRBD1|few|TRBV5-6
CASSWTGHDEAFF
TGTGCCAGCAGCTGGACAGGCCACGATGAAGCTTTCTTT
>TRBJ1-4|.|.|TRBV27
CASSLSYRTARRNEKLFF
TGTGCCAGCAGTTTATCATACCGGACAGCCCGCCGGAACGAAAAACTGTTTTTT
>TRBJ2-1|.|.|TRBV6-4
CASSDGLARTPEQFF
TGTGCCAGCAGTGACGGCCTAGCGAGGACCCCTGAGCAGTTCTTC
>TRBJ2-2|TRBD2|.|TRBV4-1
CASRPGTSGRAGGELFF
TGCGCCAGCAGGCCCGGGACTAGCGGGAGGGCTGGCGGGGAGCTGTTTTTT
>TRBJ1-3|.|.|TRBV27
CASSLKAWQGTGNTIYF
TGTGCCAGCAGTTTAAAAGCATGGCAGGGAACCGGAAACACCATATATTTT
>TRBJ2-7|.|.|TRBV2
CASSDPRIDSYEQYF
TGTGCCAGCAGTGATCCGCGGATAGATTCCTACGAGCAGTACTTC
>TRBJ1-1|TRBD1|few|TRBV18
CASSPPGTGPSTEAFF
TGTGCCAGCTCACCACCTGGGACAGGGCCGTCGACTGAAGCTTTCTTT
>TRBJ2-7|TRBD1|few|TRBV7-9
CASSRDRGTAYEQYF
TGTGCCAGCAGCCGAGATAGGGGGACAGCATACGAGCAGTACTTC
>TRBJ2-3|TRBD2|.|TRBV9
CASSATSLVTDTQYF
TGTGCCAGCAGCGCGACTAGCCTTGTCACAGATACGCAGTATTTT
>TRBJ1-1|TRBD1|.|TRBV6-5
CASSYAGQGYEAFF
TGTGCCAGCAGTTACGCGGGACAGGGTTATGAAGCTTTCTTT
>TRBJ1-6|.|.|TRBV2
CASSDGQPNSPLHF
TGTGCCAGCAGTGATGGACAGCCGAATTCACCCCTCCACTTT
>TRBJ2-3|TRBD1|.|TRBV11-3
CASSPRQGSDTQYF
TGTGCCAGCAGCCCACGACAGGGTTCGGATACGCAGTATTTT